This T cell receptor beta chain appears in the sequencing data of a study of blood T cell repertoires in COVID-19. Only in-frame clones appear in the TCRdb table, and some are missing; sequencing was by immunoSEQ multiplex PCR. The sample holds about 190,000 clones, roughly 79% seen once. There are a few counts of this clone. There are 12 residues in the CDR3. V was cut by 3 bases and J by 3 bases, with 6 bases left in between. The germline CDR1 and CDR2 sequences are LNHDA and SQIVND (reference sequence). The rearrangement uses TRBV19 and TRBJ2-7; D gene unclear. Sequencing was performed on peripheral blood. This clonotype was obtained from a man aged 55 to 70 with active or convalescent COVID-19. The CDR3 nucleotides are TGTGCCAGTAGTATCCCGGGCTACGAGCAGTACTTC. Translating gives CASSIPGYEQYF.